This TCR beta chain stems from a study of Ad26.COV2.S vaccination and SARS-CoV-2 variants. The data were produced by immunoSEQ multiplex PCR, yet TCRdb's version contains in-frame clones alone and is incomplete. Here the sample spans fewer than 500,000 clones, about 91% being singletons. This CDR3 spans 13 amino acids. V dropped 6 bases and J dropped 1 base, with 11 bases sitting between them. The germline V gene has CDR1 SQVTM and CDR2 ANQGSEA. Indicated treatment: over 15 received Ad26.COV2.S at low or high dose, single or two shots; 5 received placebo; per-sample allocation not given. Samples analyzed were those drawn on day 63 after the first vaccine or placebo injection.

The gene calls are TRBV29-1 and TRBJ2-3; no definite D call. The receptor's source is a person between 18 and 60 years old who received the Ad26.COV2.S COVID-19 vaccine or a placebo. The sequences come from peripheral blood, collected in a trial of Ad26.COV2.S vaccine versus placebo. The DNA of the CDR3 is TGCAGCGTGCTCGGGTGGGGCACAGATACGCAGTATTTT. Translating gives CSVLGWGTDTQYF.